The 30 T cell receptor beta chains listed next were all sequenced from one sample in a study of CD8+ T cells in alopecia areata. Specified treatment: oral pan-JAK inhibitor, 5-10 mg twice daily. Following RNA extraction, reverse transcription yielded cDNA that acted as the sequencing template. Assay used: immunoSEQ multiplex PCR; TCRdb lists only in-frame clones, some missing. The sample consists of around 200,000 clones, about three fifths of them appearing once. Source: CD4+ T cells sorted from blood, taken at week 4, from a patient treated with tofacitinib. These receptors all stem from a human donor with alopecia areata.

The rearrangement joins TRBV5-1 to TRBJ1-5; D not certain. Germline V gene lookup returns CDR1 SGHRS and CDR2 YFSETQ. The CDR3 covers 13 residues. Trimming removed 4 bases at V and 5 bases at J, with 10 bases between. CDR3 protein: CASSPTGDQPQHF. DNA for the CDR3: TGCGCCAGCAGCCCGACTGGGGATCAGCCCCAGCATTTT.

This clone has a handful of counts. The chain joins TRBV12-5 to TRBJ1-1; possibly TRBD1 for D (6 bases). This CDR3 spans 12 amino acids. Trimming took off 1 base at V and 11 bases at J, with 11 bases between the two ends. From germline, CDR1 is LGHNT and CDR2 FRNRAP. CDR3 residues: CASGLAGGAAFF. CDR3 in DNA: TGTGCTAGTGGTTTGGCCGGGGGGGCGGCTTTCTTT.

There are a few counts of this clone. The J gene is TRBJ2-1, the V gene TRBV5-1; TRBD1 might be the D (5 bases). The CDR3 totals 13 residues. V was clipped by 3 bases and J by 3 bases, with 7 bases between them. Germline CDR1 is SGHRS and CDR2 is YFSETQ. The CDR3 region is CASSSDIYNEQFF. CDR3 coding DNA: TGCGCCAGCAGCTCGGACATCTACAATGAGCAGTTCTTC. The variable domain in full, completed from reference TRBV5-1 and TRBJ2-1, reads KAGVTQTPRYLIKTRGQQVTLSCSPISGHRSVSWYQQTPGQGLQFLFEYFSETQRNKGNFPGRFSGRQFSNSRSEMNVSTLELGDSALYLCASSSDIYNEQFFGPGTRLTVL.

This chain links TRBV29-1 with TRBJ1-2; 9 bases are a match to TRBD1. Unmatched junction bases numbered 14, after V lost 0 bases and J lost 0 bases. The germline gives CDR1 SQVTM, CDR2 ANQGSEA. The CDR3 extends over 19 amino acids. The CDR3 bases are TGCAGCGTTGAAGATCGGTTGCCGGGACAGGGTCTCTCTAACTATGGCTACACCTTC. Its protein is CSVEDRLPGQGLSNYGYTF.

The chain couples TRBV10-3 to TRBJ1-2; D is unresolved. This CDR3 comprises 14 residues. Trimming removed 6 bases from V and 4 bases from J, with 15 bases in between. Looked up from germline, CDR1 is ENHRY and CDR2 is SYGVKD. The CDR3 reads CAISEPGEGYGYTF. The CDR3 DNA reads as TGTGCCATCAGCGAGCCGGGAGAAGGCTATGGCTACACCTTC.

The chain joins TRBV30 to TRBJ1-1; D is unclear. Looked up from germline, CDR1 is GTSNPN and CDR2 is SVGIG (reference sequence). This CDR3 has 14 amino acids. V was cut by 4 bases and J by 4 bases, with 16 bases left in between. The CDR3 sequence: CAWNALQGSTEAFF. DNA of the CDR3: TGTGCCTGGAACGCTTTGCAAGGCAGCACTGAAGCTTTCTTT.

This clone was recorded once. The chain uses TRBV6-5 and TRBJ2-5; D is perhaps TRBD1 (6 bases). Germline CDR1 reads MNHEY; CDR2 reads SVGAGI. The CDR3 runs to 12 residues. Trimming pared 5 bases from V and 9 bases from J, leaving 13 bases between. The CDR3 DNA reads TGTGCCAGCAGTACCGGACAGCGTGCCCAGTACTTC. The encoded protein is CASSTGQRAQYF.

The rearrangement uses TRBV7-9 and TRBJ2-1; no firm D call. V shed 0 bases and J shed 5 bases, with 5 bases lying between them. Germline values: CDR1 SEHNR, CDR2 FQNEAQ (reference sequence). The length of the CDR3 is 13 residues. CDR3 loop: CASSLAVDNEQFF. DNA for the CDR3: TGTGCCAGCAGCTTAGCGGTAGACAATGAGCAGTTCTTC.

With respect to this clone: Within the sample, other DNA sequences also encode this same CDR3. The chain is built from TRBV29-1 and TRBJ2-3, with D possibly matching TRBD1 (6 bases). V lost 4 bases and J 3 bases, leaving 8 bases between the germline ends. CDR3 length equals 12 residues. Germline V gives CDR1 SQVTM, CDR2 ANQGSEA. The CDR3, as DNA: TGCAGCGTTGGGCAGGGGACAGATACGCAGTATTTT. Protein sequence: CSVGQGTDTQYF.

The rearrangement joins TRBV7-9 to TRBJ1-1, with D unclear. Germline lookup yields CDR1 SEHNR and CDR2 FQNEAQ (reference sequence). V was clipped by 0 bases and J by 7 bases, with 9 bases between them. This CDR3 comprises 13 residues. The CDR3 DNA follows: TGTGCCAGCAGCTTAGCAGGGTTGGTTGAAGCTTTCTTT. Its protein product is CASSLAGLVEAFF.

This clone was found once. The chain has TRBV7-2 and TRBJ1-4; 8 bases line up with TRBD1. V lost 5 bases and J lost 7; bases outside the gene matches: 6. This CDR3 comprises 14 residues. Per germline, CDR1 SGHTA and CDR2 FQGNSA. DNA for the CDR3: TGTGCCAGCAGCACCCAGGGGGCCTCTGAAAAACTGTTTTTT. This codes for CASSTQGASEKLFF.

The rearrangement joins TRBV2 to TRBJ2-1; D is perhaps TRBD2 (5 bases). The CDR3 is made up of 13 amino acids. Per the germline V gene, CDR1 is SNHLY and CDR2 is FYNNEI. V dropped 5 bases and J dropped 5 bases, with 10 bases sitting between them. In DNA form, the CDR3 reads TGTGCCAGCAGTACAGTGAGGGACAATGAGCAGTTCTTC. This sequence encodes CASSTVRDNEQFF.

V is TRBV5-4 and J is TRBJ1-2; D is uncertain. The V end was cut by 0 bases, the J end by 8 bases, with 11 bases between. The CDR3 loop spans 13 amino acids. CDR1 SGHNT and CDR2 YYREEE come from the germline V gene (reference sequence). Here the CDR3 DNA reads TGTGCCAGCAGCTTGGCGGCCGAGACCGGCTACACCTTC. This codes for CASSLAAETGYTF.

The J gene is TRBJ1-2, the V gene TRBV25-1, with a tentative D call TRBD1 (6 bases). With 2 bases removed from V and 8 bases from J, the gap between germline ends came to 18 bases. Looked up from germline, CDR1 is MGHDK and CDR2 is SYGVNS. The CDR3 has 15 amino acids. The CDR3 bases are TGTGCCAGCAGTGAAGAAACAGGGTCTATTGAGGGCTACACCTTC. Translated: CASSEETGSIEGYTF.

The rearrangement uses TRBV9 and TRBJ2-2, with D tentatively TRBD1 or TRBD2 (7 bases each). The ends were cut back, 2 bases at V and 3 bases at J, with 11 bases in the middle. Germline CDR1 is SGDLS and CDR2 is YYNGEE. The CDR3 runs 15 residues. CDR3 region: CASSVRGGDTGELFF. As DNA, the CDR3 is TGTGCCAGCAGCGTCAGGGGGGGCGACACCGGGGAGCTGTTTTTT.

This clone appeared a few times. The chain links TRBV19 to TRBJ1-6, with D perhaps matching TRBD1 (5 bases). The germline V gene encodes CDR1 LNHDA and CDR2 SQIVND (reference sequence). The CDR3 is made up of 15 amino acids. Trimming took 6 bases from V and 7 from J, leaving 16 bases between them. The CDR3 DNA is TGTGCCAGTAGAAACAGGATCCGATTGAATTCACCCCTCCACTTT. Translated: CASRNRIRLNSPLHF.

This clone was counted only a few times. The J gene is TRBJ1-2, the V gene TRBV7-2; 8 bases match TRBD1. This CDR3 contains 13 residues. In germline, CDR1 is SGHTA, CDR2 FQGNSA. Trimming cost V 6 bases and J 7 bases; bases outside gene matches: 7. Written as DNA, the CDR3 is TGTGCCAGCAGAACCACAGGGGGGGGTGGCTACACCTTC. This sequence encodes CASRTTGGGGYTF.

This clone was counted a single time. This chain links TRBV5-6 with TRBJ2-5; the D gene could be TRBD1 or TRBD2 (5 bases each). Germline CDR1 reads SGHDT; CDR2 reads YYEEEE. This CDR3 is 14 amino acids long. The V end lost 2 bases, the J end lost 1 base, and 9 bases lay between the germline ends. Written as DNA, the CDR3 is TGTGCCAGCAGCTTTTCCGGGGCCCAAGAGACCCAGTACTTC. As protein: CASSFSGAQETQYF.

This clone was observed once. The chain couples TRBV29-1 to TRBJ2-7, with 10 bases fitting TRBD1. The CDR3 contains 13 residues. CDR1 is SQVTM and CDR2 is ANQGSEA in the germline V gene. V lost 6 bases, J lost 3 bases, and 5 bases stayed unmatched. CDR3 residues: CSVVGTGDYEQYF. The CDR3 coding sequence is TGCAGCGTCGTGGGGACAGGGGACTACGAGCAGTACTTC.

DNA for the CDR3: TGTGCCAGCAGCAAAGATGGCTCAAACAGGGAGAGGGCCTATGGCTACACCTTC. This translates into CASSKDGSNRERAYGYTF. The J gene is TRBJ1-2, the V gene TRBV21-1; the D call of TRBD1 is as the table states it, not checked on the DNA. TRBV21-1 counts as a pseudogene. CDR3 size: 18 residues.

This clone is a singleton in its sample. The rearrangement uses TRBV6-6 and TRBJ2-7, with no clear D. This CDR3 is built from 11 residues. The V gene lost 5 bases and the J gene lost 3 bases, with 5 bases spanning the gap. Germline-derived CDR1 and CDR2 are MNHNY and SVGAGI (reference sequence). The CDR3 here is CASSLRYEQYF. CDR3 coding DNA: TGTGCCAGCAGTCTGCGCTACGAGCAGTACTTC.

The chain combines TRBV30 with TRBJ2-7; no clear D gene. Between the trimmed V and J ends, which lost 2 bases and 3 bases, there was a span of 17 bases. Germline loops: CDR1 GTSNPN, CDR2 SVGIG (reference sequence). This CDR3 has 15 residues. CDR3 coding DNA: TGTGCCTGGAGTCGATTGTTGCTTCGGAGCTACGAGCAGTACTTC. Residues: CAWSRLLLRSYEQYF.

The chain uses TRBV30 and TRBJ2-5; maybe TRBD2 (6 bases). CDR3 length: 12 amino acids. V was clipped by 4 bases and J by 2 bases, with 8 bases between them. The germline V gene encodes CDR1 GTSNPN and CDR2 SVGIG (reference sequence). CDR3 residues: CAWNGGQETQYF. DNA of the CDR3: TGTGCCTGGAACGGGGGACAAGAGACCCAGTACTTC.

This sequence joins TRBV4-2 and TRBJ1-1, with 8 bases matching TRBD1. This CDR3 is 14 amino acids long. The germline V gene has CDR1 LGHNA and CDR2 YNFKEQ. V trimming: 8 bases; J trimming: 3 bases; junction bases outside the gene matches: 8. The CDR3 reads CASAQGARDTEAFF. The CDR3 DNA is TGTGCCAGCGCCCAGGGGGCGCGGGACACTGAAGCTTTCTTT.

The sample holds one count of this clone. The CDR3 loop reads CASRNSPRTRAGYTF. Here the CDR3 DNA reads TGTGCCAGCAGAAACTCCCCCAGGACCCGGGCTGGCTACACCTTC. The chain employs TRBV6-1 and TRBJ1-2; D not resolved. Germline CDR1 MNHNS, CDR2 SASEGT. V dropped 6 bases and J dropped 7 bases, with 21 bases sitting between them. CDR3 size: 15 residues.

The rearrangement uses TRBV7-2 and TRBJ1-5; 9 bases line up with TRBD1. CDR3 length: 17 residues. The V segment lost 1 base and the J segment 4 bases; nucleotides outside the gene matches: 8. Germline-derived CDR1 and CDR2 are SGHTA and FQGNSA. This CDR3 reads CASSLGGGGQGNQPQHF. CDR3 sequence (DNA): TGTGCCAGCAGCTTAGGAGGGGGTGGACAGGGGAATCAGCCCCAGCATTTT.

The chain has TRBV2 and TRBJ2-5; 12 nucleotides line up with TRBD2. Trimming at V came to 3 bases and at J to 4 bases, leaving 9 bases not matched to a gene. CDR1 and CDR2 from the germline V gene are SNHLY and FYNNEI. This CDR3 region has 17 residues. The CDR3 region has the DNA TGTGCCAGCAGTGAGTGGCTAGCGGGGGGGCGTCGAGAGACCCAGTACTTC. Its translation: CASSEWLAGGRRETQYF.

The V and J genes are TRBV2 and TRBJ2-5, with TRBD2 identical over 12 bases. CDR3 length equals 15 residues. Germline V CDR1 and CDR2: SNHLY, FYNNEI. V was pared by 8 bases and J by 5 bases, with 9 bases of the junction left unmatched. In nucleotides, the CDR3 is TGTGCCAGCTCCCCGCTAGCGGGGGGGCCTGAGACCCAGTACTTC. Translating it yields CASSPLAGGPETQYF.

V is TRBV5-5 and J is TRBJ2-7, with D perhaps TRBD1 or TRBD2 (5 bases each). The germline CDR1 and CDR2 sequences are SGHKS and YYEKEE (reference sequence). V lost 2 bases and J lost 3, with 15 bases in between. CDR3 size: 15 residues. CDR3 nucleotides: TGTGCCAGCAGCTTAACCGGGACGGATTTCTACGAGCAGTACTTC. Residues: CASSLTGTDFYEQYF.

The chain uses TRBV25-1 and TRBJ2-1; the match to TRBD1 covers 7 bases. Per the germline V gene, CDR1 is MGHDK and CDR2 is SYGVNS. V lost 3 bases, J lost 7 bases, and 9 bases stayed unmatched. The CDR3 is made up of 15 amino acids. The CDR3 nucleotides are TGTGCCAGCAGTGACGCACAGGGGAATAAAAATGAGCAGTTCTTC. As protein: CASSDAQGNKNEQFF.